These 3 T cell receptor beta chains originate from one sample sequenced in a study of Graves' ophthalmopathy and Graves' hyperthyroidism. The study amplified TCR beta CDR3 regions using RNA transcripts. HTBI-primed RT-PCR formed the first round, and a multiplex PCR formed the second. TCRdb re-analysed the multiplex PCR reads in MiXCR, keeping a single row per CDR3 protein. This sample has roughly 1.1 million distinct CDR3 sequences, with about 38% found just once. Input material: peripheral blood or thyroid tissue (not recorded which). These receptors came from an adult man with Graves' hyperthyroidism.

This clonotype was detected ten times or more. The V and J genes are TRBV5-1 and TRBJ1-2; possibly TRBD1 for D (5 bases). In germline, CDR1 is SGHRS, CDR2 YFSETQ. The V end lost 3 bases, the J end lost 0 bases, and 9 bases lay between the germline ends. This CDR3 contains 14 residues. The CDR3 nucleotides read TGCGCCAGCAGCTCGACAGCTGCTAACTATGGCTACACCTTC. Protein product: CASSSTAANYGYTF.

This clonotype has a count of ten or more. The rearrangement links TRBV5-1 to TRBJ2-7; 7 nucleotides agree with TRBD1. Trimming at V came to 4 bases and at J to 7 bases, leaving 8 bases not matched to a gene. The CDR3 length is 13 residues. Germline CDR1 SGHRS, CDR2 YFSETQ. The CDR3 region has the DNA TGCGCCAGCAGCCTGGACAGGACGCAAGAGCAGTACTTC. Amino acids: CASSLDRTQEQYF.

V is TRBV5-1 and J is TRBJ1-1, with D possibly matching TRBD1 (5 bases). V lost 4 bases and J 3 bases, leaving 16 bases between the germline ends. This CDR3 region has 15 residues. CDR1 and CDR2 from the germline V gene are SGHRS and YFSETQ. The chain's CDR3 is CASSPGGALDTEAFF. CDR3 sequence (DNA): TGCGCCAGCAGCCCGGGAGGGGCCTTGGACACTGAAGCTTTCTTT.